The rows below give T cell receptor beta chains drawn from one sample of a study of blood T cell repertoires in COVID-19. Sequenced by immunoSEQ multiplex PCR; TCRdb stores in-frame clones only, minus some. Of about 310,000 clones in the sample, around 84% were seen once. The sample consisted of peripheral blood. These receptors were collected from a man in his 70s with acute or convalescent COVID-19. CDR3s include the opening cysteine and the closing phenylalanine or tryptophan. The D gene is left open where the match is weak. Part of the rows lack a size; the others show once, few, many or a class for expanded clones.

>-|-|TRBV6-2/TRBV6-3|TRBJ1-2|14
CASSSRTTNYGYTF
TGTGCCAGCAGCTCCAGGACAACCAACTATGGCTACACCTTC
>-|-|TRBV14|TRBJ2-3|12
CASSHLTDTQYF
TGTGCCAGCAGCCACCTCACAGATACGCAGTATTTT
>-|-|TRBV19|TRBJ1-1|14
CASRPPMRVPEAFF
TGTGCCAGCCGACCCCCGATGCGGGTGCCTGAAGCTTTCTTT
>once|-|TRBV7-2|TRBJ2-1|15
CASSLTFGGDHEQFF
TGTGCCAGCAGCCTAACTTTCGGAGGGGACCATGAGCAGTTCTTC
>few|TRBD1|TRBV7-8|TRBJ1-6|20
CASSLRVGAGGNSYNSPLHF
TGTGCCAGCAGCTTAAGAGTTGGGGCAGGGGGGAACTCCTATAATTCACCCCTCCACTTT
>-|TRBD1|TRBV24-1|TRBJ2-1|18
CATSDLVAGQGGRREQFF
TGTGCCACCAGTGATTTGGTGGCGGGACAGGGGGGTAGGCGTGAGCAGTTCTTC
>-|-|TRBV7-9|TRBJ1-4|14
CASSPSVANEKLFF
TGTGCCAGCAGCCCCAGTGTTGCTAATGAAAAACTGTTTTTT
>-|TRBD2|TRBV18|TRBJ2-5|16
CASSPLASGREETQYF
TGTGCCAGCTCACCCTTGGCTAGCGGGAGAGAAGAGACCCAGTACTTC
>few|TRBD1|TRBV9|TRBJ1-2|13
CASSPGQGGGYTF
TGTGCCAGCAGCCCCGGACAGGGAGGTGGCTACACCTTC
>-|-|TRBV4-3|TRBJ2-1|15
CASSQDGGDLNEQFF
TGCGCCAGCAGCCAAGACGGCGGGGATCTCAATGAGCAGTTCTTC
>-|-|TRBV6-2/TRBV6-3|TRBJ2-5|12
CASSPTRRREYF
TGTGCCAGCAGTCCGACTCGTCGGAGGGAGTACTTC
>-|-|TRBV13|TRBJ2-1|16
CASSLGGVGSLNEQFF
TGTGCCAGCAGCTTAGGCGGGGTAGGGTCTTTGAATGAGCAGTTCTTC
>-|TRBD2|TRBV4-2|TRBJ2-3|16
CASSQDQRGPLGTQYF
TGTGCCAGCAGCCAAGATCAGCGGGGGCCCTTAGGTACGCAGTATTTT
>few|-|TRBV10-1|TRBJ2-1|17
CASRTRLLADSYNEQFF
TGCGCCAGCAGAACCCGGCTTCTAGCTGACTCCTACAATGAGCAGTTCTTC
>-|-|TRBV9|TRBJ2-7|17
CASSVSPFAGNVDEQYF
TGTGCCAGCAGCGTTAGTCCCTTTGCAGGGAACGTCGACGAGCAGTACTTC
>-|-|TRBV28|TRBJ2-7|15
CASSHTRQEAYEQYF
TGTGCCAGCAGTCATACTCGACAGGAAGCCTACGAGCAGTACTTC
>-|-|TRBV30|TRBJ2-1|14
CAWSQGGPYNEQFF
TGTGCCTGGAGTCAGGGGGGACCCTACAATGAGCAGTTCTTC
>-|-|TRBV2|TRBJ2-3|14
CASSEVSSTDTQYF
TGTGCCAGCAGTGAAGTTAGTTCCACAGATACGCAGTATTTT
>-|-|TRBV2|TRBJ2-1|14
CASNRVAPGNEQFF
TGTGCCAGCAACAGGGTCGCTCCGGGTAATGAGCAGTTCTTC
>once|-|TRBV6-2/TRBV6-3|TRBJ1-3|15
CASSTPLLAGNTIYF
TGTGCCAGCAGCACTCCACTGCTTGCGGGAAACACCATATATTTT
>-|-|TRBV18|TRBJ2-2|13
CASSPREAGELFF
TGTGCCAGCTCACCAAGGGAGGCCGGGGAGCTGTTTTTT
>-|-|TRBV7-2|TRBJ2-5|15
CASSLGLGARETQYF
TGTGCCAGCAGCTTAGGGCTGGGGGCGAGGGAGACCCAGTACTTC
>-|-|TRBV10-3|TRBJ2-6|17
CAISEQGLISGANVLTF
TGTGCCATCAGTGAGCAGGGTCTAATCTCTGGGGCCAACGTCCTGACTTTC
>-|-|TRBV7-8|TRBJ1-4|17
CASSGPTGSTFNEKLFF
TGTGCCAGCAGCGGCCCCACAGGATCGACATTTAATGAAAAACTGTTTTTT
>-|-|TRBV5-1|TRBJ1-4|16
CASSLPQDATNEKLFF
TGCGCCAGCAGCTTGCCCCAGGATGCAACTAATGAAAAACTGTTTTTT
>-|-|TRBV5-5|TRBJ1-6|14
CASSLVSTNSPLHF
TGTGCCAGCAGCTTGGTCAGTACTAATTCACCCCTCCACTTT
>few|-|TRBV15|TRBJ1-4|16
CATSRELGSTNEKLFF
TGTGCCACCAGCCGAGAGCTCGGGTCAACTAATGAAAAACTGTTTTTT
>-|TRBD1|TRBV19|TRBJ2-1|14
CASSIGQGDREQFF
TGTGCCAGTAGTATCGGACAGGGGGACAGGGAGCAGTTCTTC
>-|-|TRBV2|TRBJ2-7|15
CASSKGQLDLYEQYF
TGTGCCAGCAGTAAGGGACAATTAGACCTTTACGAGCAGTACTTC
>-|-|TRBV28|TRBJ1-5|15
CASSSAAVYNQPQHF
TGTGCCAGCAGTTCGGCGGCGGTTTACAATCAGCCCCAGCATTTT
>once|TRBD1|TRBV19|TRBJ1-1|16
CASSTLTGAPNTEAFF
TGTGCCAGTAGTACCCTTACAGGGGCCCCGAACACTGAAGCTTTCTTT
>-|-|TRBV9|TRBJ1-1|14
CASSVGGPNTEAFF
TGTGCCAGCAGCGTGGGGGGGCCGAACACTGAAGCTTTCTTT
>-|TRBD1|TRBV19|TRBJ2-2|15
CASWIGTGNTGELFF
TGTGCCAGTTGGATCGGGACAGGCAACACCGGGGAGCTGTTTTTT
>-|-|TRBV7-9|TRBJ2-7|14
CASPRRLGLYEQYF
TGTGCCAGCCCCCGGAGGTTAGGGCTATACGAGCAGTACTTC
>few|-|TRBV11-2|TRBJ1-2|15
CASSFTRTVNYGYTF
TGTGCCAGCAGCTTTACCCGGACAGTCAACTATGGCTACACCTTC
>-|TRBD2|TRBV6-5|TRBJ2-5|14
CASSSRGALETQYF
TGTGCCAGCAGCTCGCGGGGGGCCTTGGAGACCCAGTACTTC
>-|-|TRBV19|TRBJ1-6|13
CASGEEGNSPLHF
TGTGCCAGTGGGGAGGAGGGGAATTCACCCCTCCACTTT
>-|TRBD2|TRBV14|TRBJ2-1|15
CASSQRDYPPGEQFF
TGTGCCAGCAGCCAACGGGACTATCCGCCGGGTGAGCAGTTCTTC
>few|TRBD1|TRBV9|TRBJ2-7|15
CASSPQGARAYEQYF
TGTGCCAGCAGCCCGCAGGGGGCGCGAGCCTACGAGCAGTACTTC
>-|-|TRBV12-3/TRBV12-4|TRBJ2-1|13
CASSLSGYNEQFF
TGTGCCAGCAGTTTATCAGGGTACAATGAGCAGTTCTTC
>-|TRBD1|TRBV28|TRBJ2-7|16
CASSSVWDSLSYEQYF
TGTGCCAGCAGTTCCGTGTGGGACAGCCTTTCCTACGAGCAGTACTTC
>-|-|TRBV28|TRBJ1-3|17
CASSAPSRDWSGNTIYF
TGTGCCAGCAGTGCACCCTCCAGGGATTGGTCTGGAAACACCATATATTTT